Here is one T cell receptor beta chain with its context. The source of the sample is a study of identical twins. A single record per CDR3 protein comes from TCRdb applying MiXCR to the 5' RACE reads. The table records roughly 480,000 distinct CDR3 sequences, less than 25% of them present only once. CDR3 length: 13 residues. Germline CDR1 reads SGHTA; CDR2 reads FQGNSA. V dropped 3 bases and J dropped 9; count of bases not matched to a gene: 7. This sample also belongs to another study, concerning T cells expressing NK-cell markers.

Sequencing was performed on CD4+ T cells sorted from blood. The chain recombines TRBV7-2 with TRBJ1-2, with 7 bases identical to TRBD1. The clonotype comes from a woman aged 18-29 years in good health. CDR3 nucleotides: TGTGCCAGCAGCTTCGGGACAGAACGCCGCTACACCTTC. It codes for CASSFGTERRYTF.